A single sample gave rise to the 20 T cell receptor beta chains below, sequenced in a study of cytomegalovirus exposure and HLA in healthy donors. Profiling relied on immunoSEQ multiplex PCR, and the TCRdb table lists in-frame clones only, not all of them. Of 350,000 or so clones listed, 80% to 90% are singletons. The sequenced material came from PBMCs. These receptors were taken from a woman under 30 in good health and CMV-seronegative.

The chain has TRBV19 and TRBJ2-7; possibly TRBD1 for D (6 bases). The CDR3 is 14 amino acids. Germline V gene sequence: CDR1 LNHDA, CDR2 SQIVND (reference sequence). Trimming shortened V by 4 bases and J by 3 bases, and 13 bases separated the two germline ends. CDR3 nucleotide sequence: TGTGCCAGTAGTAGTCAGGGGATGGACTACGAGCAGTACTTC. The encoded protein is CASSSQGMDYEQYF.

The chain joins TRBV11-3 to TRBJ2-7; D is uncertain. This CDR3 has 13 amino acids. Per the germline V gene, CDR1 is SGHNT and CDR2 is YENEEA. V was clipped by 3 bases and J by 7 bases, with 13 bases between them. CDR3 amino acids: CASSFNINTEQYF. In DNA, the CDR3 is TGTGCCAGCAGCTTTAATATTAATACTGAGCAGTACTTC.

V is TRBV7-8 and J is TRBJ1-1; tentative D call: TRBD1 (5 bases). The CDR3 loop spans 14 amino acids. The V end lost 5 bases, the J end lost 1 base, and 11 bases lay between the germline ends. Germline V CDR1 and CDR2: SGHVS, FQNEAQ. The CDR3 nucleotides read TGTGCCAGCAGCCCCCATGGGGCGAACACTGAAGCTTTCTTT. It codes for CASSPHGANTEAFF.

The count of this clone is one. J is TRBJ1-5 and V is TRBV15; D not resolved. Trimming stripped 3 bases from V and 7 bases from J, with 10 bases between. Germline V gene sequence: CDR1 LNHNV, CDR2 YYDKDF (reference sequence). The CDR3 contains 13 residues. CDR3 sequence (DNA): TGTGCCACCAGCAGTAATAACTACCAGCCCCAGCATTTT. Protein product: CATSSNNYQPQHF.

The chain couples TRBV5-6 to TRBJ2-5; D is uncertain. Deletions cut 1 base from V and 4 bases from J, with 11 bases between. Germline loops: CDR1 SGHDT, CDR2 YYEEEE. CDR3 length equals 14 residues. Here the CDR3 DNA reads TGTGCCAGCAGCTTGTTTACAGTCACAGAGACCCAGTACTTC. It yields the protein CASSLFTVTETQYF.

The gene calls are TRBV4-1 and TRBJ2-7; 9 bases are shared with TRBD1. The CDR3 is made up of 13 amino acids. V shed 4 bases and J 3 bases; nucleotides not matched to a gene: 1. From germline, CDR1 is MGHRA and CDR2 YSYEKL. The CDR3 region is CASSRDRDYEQYF. CDR3 bases: TGCGCCAGCAGCCGGGACAGGGACTACGAGCAGTACTTC.

There are a few counts of this clone. CDR3 region: CASSGHKGSNEQFF. CDR3 nucleotides: TGTGCCAGCAGCGGGCACAAAGGGAGCAATGAGCAGTTCTTC. This sequence joins TRBV9 and TRBJ2-1, with D possibly matching TRBD2 (5 bases). The CDR3 runs to 14 residues. Per germline, CDR1 SGDLS and CDR2 YYNGEE. Trimming cost V 3 bases and J 6 bases, with 13 bases left between them.

The chain carries TRBV28 and TRBJ1-2; 12 bases match TRBD1. The CDR3 has 15 amino acids. Unmatched junction bases numbered 5, after V lost 4 bases and J lost 5 bases. Germline CDR1 is MDHEN and CDR2 is SYDVKM. The CDR3 coding sequence is TGTGCCAGCAGTTCCCCGGGACAGGGGGCTTATGGCTACACCTTC. Encoded protein: CASSSPGQGAYGYTF.

About this clone: The germline gene is not matched at one end of the junction; a read error may be the cause. The V call is TRBV6-6, the J call TRBJ2-5, with D uncertain. Looked up from germline, CDR1 is MNHNY and CDR2 is SVGAGI (reference sequence). The CDR3 has 11 amino acids. The CDR3 sequence is CASKTGSHSHF. As DNA, the CDR3 is TGTGCCAGCAAAACCGGGTCCCACTCCCACTTC.

This chain uses TRBV28 with TRBJ2-1; 8 positions agree with TRBD2. CDR3 length equals 17 residues. Germline CDR1 is MDHEN and CDR2 is SYDVKM. The V and J ends lost 1 base and 0 bases, in that order; junction bases with no gene match: 5. As DNA, the CDR3 is TGTGCCAGCAGTTTATATAACAGCGGGAGCTCCTACAATGAGCAGTTCTTC. Protein: CASSLYNSGSSYNEQFF.

The V gene is TRBV7-2, the J gene TRBJ2-7; D remains unclear. Germline CDR1 and CDR2: SGHTA and FQGNSA. The CDR3 length is 14 residues. Trimming removed 1 base from V and 2 bases from J, with 9 bases in between. The CDR3 DNA reads TGTGCCAGCAGCTTAGAGTCGGAGACCTACGAGCAGTACTTC. This translates into CASSLESETYEQYF.

In this sample, this clone turned up many times. The chain has TRBV7-9 and TRBJ2-3; 10 positions match TRBD2. Per germline, CDR1 SEHNR and CDR2 FQNEAQ (reference sequence). The length of the CDR3 is 18 residues. The V gene end was trimmed by 2 bases and the J gene end by 1 base; junction bases not matched to a gene: 9. CDR3 DNA sequence: TGTGCCAGCAGCTTAAAAAGCGGGAGGGTTGCTGGCACAGATACGCAGTATTTT. It translates to CASSLKSGRVAGTDTQYF. Together with reference TRBV7-9 and TRBJ2-3, the CDR3 gives the full variable domain: DTGVSQNPRHKITKRGQNVTFRCDPISEHNRLYWYRQTLGQGPEFLTYFQNEAQLEKSRLLSDRFSAERPKGSFSTLEIQRTEQGDSAMYLCASSLKSGRVAGTDTQYFGPGTRLTVL.

The rearrangement uses TRBV30 and TRBJ2-5; 11 nucleotides align to TRBD2. V lost 1 base, J lost 4 bases, and 8 bases stayed unmatched. The germline V gene has CDR1 GTSNPN and CDR2 SVGIG (reference sequence). The length of the CDR3 is 16 residues. The CDR3 region has the DNA TGTGCCTGGAGTGATGGGACTAGCGGAACGGGAGAGACCCAGTACTTC. Amino acids: CAWSDGTSGTGETQYF.

The gene calls are TRBV7-9 and TRBJ2-7, with 7 bases lining up with TRBD2. Trimming took 1 base from V and 0 from J; bases not matched to a gene: 3. Germline lookup yields CDR1 SEHNR and CDR2 FQNEAQ (reference sequence). CDR3 length: 15 amino acids. The DNA for the CDR3 is TGTGCCAGCAGCTTAGGGCGGGAGAGCTCCTACGAGCAGTACTTC. Translation gives CASSLGRESSYEQYF.

This clone was found once. This chain joins TRBV6-4 and TRBJ1-2; D is ambiguous. This CDR3 has 13 residues. Germline-derived CDR1 and CDR2 are MRHNA and SNTAGT. V lost 0 bases, J lost 5 bases, and 7 bases lay in between. The CDR3 DNA reads as TGTGCCAGCAGTGACTCGACGGGGTATGGCTACACCTTC. This sequence encodes CASSDSTGYGYTF.

The J gene is TRBJ2-7, the V gene TRBV7-2; TRBD2 matches 8 bases. The CDR3 totals 14 residues. Losses at the gene ends were 1 base for V and 6 bases for J; bases not matched to a gene: 5. The V gene's germline CDR1 is SGHTA and CDR2 FQGNSA. The CDR3, as DNA: TGTGCCAGCAGCTTAGAGGGACTAGAACGCGAGCAGTACTTC. Amino acid sequence: CASSLEGLEREQYF.

The chain carries TRBV18 and TRBJ1-5, with D hard to call. The V gene's germline CDR1 is KGHSH and CDR2 LQKENI. V was shortened by 3 bases and J by 1 base, with 7 bases between the two germline ends. This CDR3 has 14 residues. This chain's CDR3 is CASSPVESNQPQHF. CDR3 DNA sequence: TGTGCCAGCTCACCGGTGGAGAGCAATCAGCCCCAGCATTTT.

This CDR3 reads CASSPGTGLANSHYEQYF. CDR3 coding DNA: TGCGCCAGCAGCCCGGGCACCGGACTAGCGAACAGCCACTACGAGCAGTACTTC. This chain connects TRBV4-1 to TRBJ2-7; 9 positions match TRBD2. The CDR3 runs to 18 residues. After removal of 4 bases from V and 3 bases from J, the junction contained 16 bases not matched to a gene. Germline V gives CDR1 MGHRA, CDR2 YSYEKL.

The genes are TRBV5-6 and TRBJ2-1; D is uncertain. V gave up 1 base and J gave up 8 bases, with 7 bases separating them. The CDR3 is made up of 12 amino acids. CDR1 and CDR2 (germline): SGHDT, YYEEEE. The CDR3 bases are TGTGCCAGCAGCTTGACACAGTATGAGCAGTTCTTC. The encoded protein is CASSLTQYEQFF.

The gene calls are TRBV25-1 and TRBJ2-3; 7 bases agree with TRBD1. The V gene's germline CDR1 is MGHDK and CDR2 SYGVNS. The CDR3 has 16 residues. V gave up 7 bases and J gave up 1 base; unmatched junction bases: 11. The chain's CDR3 is CASTEGGGLGTDTQYF. CDR3 nucleotides: TGTGCCAGCACCGAAGGGGGCGGACTTGGCACAGATACGCAGTATTTT.